The entry that follows covers one TCR beta chain sequence. This specimen belongs to a study of neoadjuvant anti-PD-1 for oral cavity cancer. Generated by immunoSEQ multiplex PCR, the TCRdb table keeps only in-frame clones and is missing some. The sample records roughly 14,000 clones, 65% to 80% being singletons. Specified time point: after neoadjuvant nivolumab, at surgical resection. This CDR3 has 14 amino acids. The V and J ends lost 4 bases and 0 bases respectively, with 10 bases between them. Germline values: CDR1 SEHNR, CDR2 FQNEAQ (reference sequence). The source material was PBMCs, sampled after nivolumab (anti-PD-1) treatment. The chain recombines TRBV7-9 with TRBJ2-7; the D is unclear. The source is a person aged 35-79 years with oral cavity squamous cell carcinoma. DNA for the CDR3: TGTGCCAGCAGCTCACTGCGGAGCTCCTACGAGCAGTACTTC. It is translated as CASSSLRSSYEQYF.